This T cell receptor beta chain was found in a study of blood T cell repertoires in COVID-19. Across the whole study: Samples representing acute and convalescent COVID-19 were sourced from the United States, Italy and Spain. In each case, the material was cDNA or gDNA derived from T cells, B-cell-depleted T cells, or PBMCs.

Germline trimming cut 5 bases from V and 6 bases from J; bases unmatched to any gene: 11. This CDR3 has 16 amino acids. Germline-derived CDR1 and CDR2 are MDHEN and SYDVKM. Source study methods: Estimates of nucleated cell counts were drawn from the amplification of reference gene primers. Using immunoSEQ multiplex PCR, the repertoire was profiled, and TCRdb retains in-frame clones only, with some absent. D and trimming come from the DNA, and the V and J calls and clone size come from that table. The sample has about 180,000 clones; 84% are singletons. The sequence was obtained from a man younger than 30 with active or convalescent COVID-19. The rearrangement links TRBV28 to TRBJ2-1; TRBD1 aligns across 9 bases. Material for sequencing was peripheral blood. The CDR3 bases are TGTGCCAGCAGTCTACCGGGACAGGGTTTATCCAATGAGCAGTTCTTC. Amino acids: CASSLPGQGLSNEQFF.